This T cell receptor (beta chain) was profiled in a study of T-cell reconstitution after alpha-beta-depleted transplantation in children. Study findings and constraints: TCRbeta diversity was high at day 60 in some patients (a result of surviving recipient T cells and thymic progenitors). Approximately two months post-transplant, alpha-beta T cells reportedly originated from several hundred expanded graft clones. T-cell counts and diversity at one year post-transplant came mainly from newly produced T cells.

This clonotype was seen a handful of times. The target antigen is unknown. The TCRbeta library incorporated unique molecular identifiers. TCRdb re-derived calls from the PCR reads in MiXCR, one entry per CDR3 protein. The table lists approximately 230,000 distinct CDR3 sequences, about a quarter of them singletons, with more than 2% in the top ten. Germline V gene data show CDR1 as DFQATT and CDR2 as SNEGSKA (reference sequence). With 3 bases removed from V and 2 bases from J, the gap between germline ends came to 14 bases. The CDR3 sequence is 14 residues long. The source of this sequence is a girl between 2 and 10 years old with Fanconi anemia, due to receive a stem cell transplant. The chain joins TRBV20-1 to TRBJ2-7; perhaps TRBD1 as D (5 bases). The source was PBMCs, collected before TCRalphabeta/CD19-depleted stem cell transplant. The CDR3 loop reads CSASADRRAYEQYF. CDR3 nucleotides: TGCAGTGCTAGTGCCGACAGAAGGGCCTACGAGCAGTACTTC.